This T cell receptor beta chain comes out of a study of metastatic and nonmetastatic thyroid tumors (dated by TCRdb to about 2020). With regard to the full study: For patients with malignant and with benign thyroid disease, the researchers compared repertoires between peripheral blood samples and tumor or nodule tissue samples.

No patient had received any treatment before thyroid surgery. Using T-cell receptor beta sequencing, the study looked back at clinical samples from patients collected from about 2011 to 2019. This clone was counted many times. Its cognate antigen has yet to be identified. The sample holds no much larger clone one base away, and base qualities are not on file. Libraries were made using PCR. TCRdb lists the instrument as Illumina HiSeq 4000. High-throughput sequencing was used to profile the TCR beta-chain CDR3 region of each patient. The authors processed their data as follows. CDR3 differences across clinicopathological groups were used to build a classifier for discriminating distant-metastatic papillary thyroid cancer patients. The Shannon index was used to measure repertoire diversity, and the Morisita-Horn index was used to measure how similar tumor and blood repertoires were. The public reads were run again by TCRdb, first through fastp at Q25 and then through MiXCR, and only productive beta chains were kept. These V and J calls originate from TCRdb's pipeline instead of the authors' own analysis. Counted in this sample were about 20,000 clones; around a sixth of them appeared once. The top ten hold around 19% of the sample.

The germline V gene supplies CDR1 SGHTA and CDR2 FQGNSA. Trimming costs V 5 bases and J 6 bases, and their ends lie 8 bases apart. The CDR3 goes from the cysteine to the phenylalanine over 12 residues. Of all the DNA, just the CDR3 is kept, 36 bases in frame from base 1. Paper-wide results and their limitations: In both blood and tumor samples, TCR beta diversity was reported to be significantly higher in malignant tumors than in benign nodules.

The TCR sequence derives from a female donor with papillary thyroid cancer or a benign thyroid nodule (not recorded which). Some clones in this sample may be carry-over from other donors' samples. The rearranged chain carries TRBV7-2 and TRBJ1-5; a tentative D call is TRBD1 (6 bases match). The sample consisted of blood. Read as DNA, the sequence is TGTGCCAGCAGCAGGGGGGGTCAGCCCCAGCATTTT. This gives the protein CASSRGGQPQHF.